Detailed here is one TCR beta chain. Its target is unknown. Only in-frame clones appear in the TCRdb table, and some are missing; sequencing was by immunoSEQ multiplex PCR. The sample carries tens of thousands of clones, 90% to 95% recorded once. These data originate in a study of graft-versus-host responses after intestinal transplantation. CDR3 length: 15 residues. V was pared by 1 base and J by 3 bases, with 5 bases of the junction left unmatched. Germline values: CDR1 MGHDK, CDR2 SYGVNS. The chain joins TRBV25-1 to TRBJ1-1; TRBD1 aligns across 7 bases. The clonotype originates from a human donor who received an intestinal transplant. This sample comprised unstimulated CD8+ T cells sorted from spleen or lymph node cells, obtained before intestinal transplant. CDR3 in amino acids: CASSESGRGYTEAFF. In DNA, the CDR3 is TGTGCCAGCAGTGAATCTGGCAGGGGGTACACTGAAGCTTTCTTT.